This record looks at one T cell receptor (beta chain) sequence and its context. This clone appeared a single time. It has no known antigen specificity. No quality values exist for individual bases; no much larger clone is one base distant. This sample was included in a study of Tregs in tolerant kidney transplant recipients (dated by TCRdb to between 2018 and 2021). About the investigation overall: Related donors were used in the transplants with nonmyeloablative bone marrow transplantation, and mixed chimerism was transient in the human trials. The study used TCRbeta sequencing to identify donor-specific regulatory T cells before combined kidney and bone marrow transplantation, then tracked those cells after transplant.

Read against the paper, the sample's time point label means: blood sample drawn before combined kidney and bone marrow transplant. Thawed PBMCs were FACS-sorted into unstimulated Tregs (CD4+CD25+CD127-), CD4+ non-Tregs (CD4+CD25-), CD4 cells and CD8 cells. The patients were a few recipients of combined kidney and bone marrow transplants from the ITN036ST trial, and samples were available only for these trial subjects. Healthy control blood was processed to PBMCs by Ficoll density gradient and cryopreserved, and patient PBMCs were collected before and after transplant. Between the V and J ends, shortened by 4 bases and 2 bases respectively, the junction contains 11 bases. Sequences SGHTA (CDR1) and FQGNSA (CDR2) are obtained from the germline V gene. CDR3 length: 14 amino acids, cysteine to phenylalanine. The CDR3 DNA has 42 bases and is translated from base 1. What the authors observed across the whole study: Because only a small number of patients were included, the study had limitations, and the results will need to be validated in larger populations as well as under other immunosuppression protocols. Donor-specific Treg expansion exceeded global Treg expansion in tolerant patients, suggesting antigen-driven rather than nonspecific expansion. PCR primers changed over time for some patients, so nucleotide-level comparison across those patients' samples was not possible. Although technical replication error seemed to be minimal, the question of biological reproducibility was not addressed directly. The most biologically relevant and donor-specific TCRbeta repertoire appeared to be identified by expanding Tregs with activated donor B cells.

For TCRbeta CDR3 sequencing, genomic DNA was extracted from sorted cells using the QIAGEN DNeasy Blood and Tissue Kit. High-throughput TCRbeta CDR3 sequencing was carried out commercially through immunoSEQ, with PCR amplification with bias correction and internal controls included. Processing in the source paper ran as follows. Unique productive TCRbeta sequences were defined by CDR3 nucleotide sequence when primers matched and otherwise by CDR3 amino acid sequence together with Vbeta and Jbeta genes. To correct sorting error, sequences shared between sorted populations at a frequency ratio of 2:1 or less were removed; the rest were assigned to the higher population. Donor-reactive sequences were defined as at least 5-fold expanded in CFSE-low cells versus unstimulated cells, with frequency of at least 0.01% in CFSE-low cells. Jensen-Shannon divergence, calculated on the top 100 TCRbeta sequences ranked by frequency, was used to quantify repertoire divergence. For samples with multiple sequencing runs, sorting error was corrected separately for each run before the runs were pooled. Not all clones reach the TCRdb copy of this immuneACCESS table, which keeps in-frame sequences only. Checked studies attribute under half of the gap to unresolved V genes and leave the rest unexplained. V and J calls and clone size come straight from that table; D and trimming were deduced from the DNA. Across this sample there are about 69,000 clones, with approximately 88% seen only once. The ten top clones hold roughly 0.4% of the sample.

This clonotype was sampled from a human donor who received a combined kidney and bone marrow transplant. The chain is encoded by TRBV7-2 joined to TRBJ1-2; the D gene is perhaps TRBD1, from 6 matching bases. This specimen consisted of CD4+ T cells from blood, obtained before the transplant. The nucleotide sequence is given as TGTGCCAGCAGCTCAAATACAGGGAACTATGGCTACACCTTC. The resulting protein is CASSSNTGNYGYTF.